The clone carrying this TCR beta chain was counted a few times. Its antigen is currently unknown. Via MiXCR, TCRdb re-called the 5' RACE reads, giving one row per CDR3 protein. The sample gives 1.5 million to 2 million distinct CDR3 sequences, about 32% of which show up once; under 0.35% is in the top ten. The CDR3 length is 18 residues. From germline, CDR1 is SGHVS and CDR2 FQNEAQ. V was clipped by 2 bases and J by 1 base, with 19 bases between them. This record comes from a study of identical twins. Overall study findings and caveats: Compared with models, monozygotic twins showed more out-of-frame TCR alpha sharing. Invariant MAIT and iNKT cells may have partly biased zero-insertion analyses. Insertions ran lower in abundant cord blood beta clonotypes, though not in memory repertoires.

This clonotype was sampled from a newborn girl in good health. The source material was cord blood. J is TRBJ2-3 and V is TRBV7-8; D perhaps matches TRBD1 (5 bases). The CDR3 loop is CASSLKGLTVKGTDTQYF. CDR3 bases: TGTGCCAGCAGCTTAAAGGGGCTGACGGTGAAGGGCACAGATACGCAGTATTTT.